The 31 T cell receptor beta chains below were found in one sample sequenced in a study of cytomegalovirus exposure and HLA in healthy donors. The primer mix had 60 Vbeta and 13 Jbeta primers. Here immunoSEQ multiplex PCR was the method, and the copy in TCRdb shows in-frame clones only, minus some. The sample lists over 90,000 clones, roughly 80% occurring once. Sequenced material: PBMCs. The source is a man between 50 and 59 years old in good health and CMV-seropositive.

This clone was seen just once. The chain has TRBV7-5 and TRBJ2-1; the table names TRBD1, a call not compared with the DNA. TRBV7-5 is a pseudogene locus. The CDR3 is made up of 12 amino acids. The CDR3 loop reads CAMDRAGNEQFF. CDR3 in DNA: TGTGCCATGGACAGAGCAGGCAATGAGCAGTTCTTC.

The rearrangement uses TRBV19 and TRBJ1-2; TRBD1 might be the D (6 bases). The germline V gene has CDR1 LNHDA and CDR2 SQIVND (reference sequence). CDR3 length equals 13 residues. V shed 7 bases and J shed 4 bases, with 13 bases lying between them. CDR3 bases: TGTGCCAGTAAACAGGGTGTGGTCTATGGCTACACCTTC. It encodes CASKQGVVYGYTF.

A word on this clone: Mismatch with germline at one junction end may stem from a read error. The chain employs TRBV2 and TRBJ2-7; D call uncertain. CDR3 length equals 14 residues. CDR1 SNHLY and CDR2 FYNNEI come from the germline V gene. The CDR3, as DNA: TGTACCAGCAGCCTGACTCTCCTGCCCTCCGAGCAGTACTTC. This encodes CTSSLTLLPSEQYF.

The chain uses TRBV10-2 and TRBJ1-3; D is ambiguous. The CDR3 is 14 residues long. Germline-derived CDR1 and CDR2 are WSHSY and SAAADI. Deletions cut 2 bases from V and 7 bases from J, with 12 bases between. The CDR3 DNA reads TGCGCCAGCAGTGAGGCCCTCCGCGGGAACACCATATATTTT. Translating gives CASSEALRGNTIYF.

The V gene is TRBV9, the J gene TRBJ1-3; D call uncertain. Trimming cost V 3 bases and J 0 bases, with 4 bases left between them. The CDR3 sequence is 13 residues long. Germline lookup yields CDR1 SGDLS and CDR2 YYNGEE. The CDR3 coding sequence is TGTGCCAGCAGCGCTTCCTCTGGAAACACCATATATTTT. It codes for CASSASSGNTIYF.

On this clone: A read error may produce the germline difference seen at one junction end. The chain employs TRBV11-3 and TRBJ2-6, with D hard to call. Per the germline V gene, CDR1 is SGHNT and CDR2 is YENEEA. CDR3 size: 15 residues. For the CDR3, the DNA is TGTGCCAGCAGCGCCCCAGGATCTGGAGCCAACGTCCTGACTTTC. It translates to CASSAPGSGANVLTF.

The J gene is TRBJ1-2, the V gene TRBV27; D ambiguous. Germline V gene sequence: CDR1 MNHEY, CDR2 SMNVEV (reference sequence). The CDR3 spans 14 residues. With 3 bases removed from V and 1 base from J, the gap between germline ends came to 9 bases. CDR3 nucleotides: TGTGCCAGCAGTTTTAGAGGGCTTAACTATGGCTACACCTTC. This encodes CASSFRGLNYGYTF.

J is TRBJ2-7 and V is TRBV28, with D perhaps TRBD2 (7 bases). Per the germline V gene, CDR1 is MDHEN and CDR2 is SYDVKM. V was trimmed by 6 bases and J by 0 bases, leaving 15 bases between them. The CDR3 covers 15 residues. The CDR3 nucleotides read TGTGCCAGCAGGAGAGGGGGGGGGTACTCCTACGAGCAGTACTTC. It yields the protein CASRRGGGYSYEQYF. Complete variable domain (other parts from reference TRBV28 and TRBJ2-7): DVKVTQSSRYLVKRTGEKVFLECVQDMDHENMFWYRQDPGLGLRLIYFSYDVKMKEKGDIPEGYSVSREKKERFSLILESASTNQTSMYLCASRRGGGYSYEQYFGPGTRLTVT.

CDR3 amino acids: CASSFGRESNQPQHF. CDR3 nucleotide sequence: TGTGCCAGCAGTTTCGGCAGGGAAAGCAATCAGCCCCAGCATTTT. The chain has TRBV27 and TRBJ1-5; D perhaps matches TRBD1 (5 bases). This CDR3 is built from 15 residues. The V end lost 3 bases, the J end lost 1 base, and 10 bases lay between the germline ends. Germline lookup yields CDR1 MNHEY and CDR2 SMNVEV (reference sequence).

This clone has just a few counts. This chain links TRBV11-2 with TRBJ1-5, with 8 bases lining up with TRBD1. Germline V gene data show CDR1 as SGHAT and CDR2 as FQNNGV. This CDR3 comprises 15 residues. The V and J ends lost 4 bases and 7 bases, in that order; junction bases with no gene match: 9. The CDR3 spells CASSSGVSGGQPQHF. CDR3 sequence (DNA): TGTGCCAGCAGCTCGGGGGTGTCAGGGGGCCAGCCCCAGCATTTT.

This clone rates as medium-sized. The same CDR3 is also encoded by other DNA sequences in this sample. The chain links TRBV6-1 to TRBJ2-7; possibly TRBD1 for D (5 bases). The V end was cut by 2 bases, the J end by 4 bases, with 6 bases between. This CDR3 has 12 amino acids. The germline V gene has CDR1 MNHNS and CDR2 SASEGT. This CDR3 is CASSEQGYEQYF. CDR3 in DNA: TGTGCCAGCAGTGAACAGGGTTACGAGCAGTACTTC.

This clone appeared a few times. The chain carries TRBV5-1 and TRBJ2-2; 8 positions agree with TRBD1. This CDR3 spans 15 amino acids. V shed 3 bases, J shed 3 bases, and the junction held 4 bases outside the gene matches. CDR1 SGHRS and CDR2 YFSETQ come from the germline V gene. The CDR3 DNA reads TGCGCCAGCAGCTCGGGACAGGTTTACACCGGGGAGCTGTTTTTT. This encodes CASSSGQVYTGELFF. The variable domain in full, completed from reference TRBV5-1 and TRBJ2-2, reads KAGVTQTPRYLIKTRGQQVTLSCSPISGHRSVSWYQQTPGQGLQFLFEYFSETQRNKGNFPGRFSGRQFSNSRSEMNVSTLELGDSALYLCASSSGQVYTGELFFGEGSRLTVL.

V and J are TRBV7-8 and TRBJ2-7; possibly TRBD1 for D (6 bases). Germline CDR1 reads SGHVS; CDR2 reads FQNEAQ. Trimming cost V 7 bases and J 3 bases, with 16 bases left between them. This CDR3 spans 14 amino acids. This CDR3 reads CASTGAMDRYEQYF. The CDR3 DNA reads TGTGCCAGCACAGGGGCTATGGATCGCTACGAGCAGTACTTC. The variable domain in full, completed from reference TRBV7-8 and TRBJ2-7, reads GAGVSQSPRYKVAKRGQDVALRCDPISGHVSLFWYQQALGQGPEFLTYFQNEAQLDKSGLPSDRFFAERPEGSVSTLKIQRTQQEDSAVYLCASTGAMDRYEQYFGPGTRLTVT.

This clone turned up a few times. The rearrangement joins TRBV7-7 to TRBJ2-1, with 8 bases that match TRBD2. The CDR3 totals 15 residues. V was clipped by 2 bases and J by 10 bases; unmatched bases: 10. Germline CDR1 is SSHAT and CDR2 is FNYEAQ (reference sequence). In DNA, the CDR3 is TGTGCCAGCAGCTTATCGGGAGGGTTCACGGGGGAGCAGTTCTTC. It encodes CASSLSGGFTGEQFF.

This chain uses TRBV5-6 with TRBJ2-6; tentative D call: TRBD2 (6 bases). This CDR3 is built from 16 residues. V was pared by 4 bases and J by 4 bases, with 15 bases between. Germline CDR1 and CDR2: SGHDT and YYEEEE. The CDR3 spells CASSPWGVRGANVLTF. The CDR3, as DNA: TGTGCCAGCAGCCCATGGGGGGTAAGGGGGGCCAACGTCCTGACTTTC. Complete variable domain (other parts from reference TRBV5-6 and TRBJ2-6): DAGVTQSPTHLIKTRGQQVTLRCSPKSGHDTVSWYQQALGQGPQFIFQYYEEEERQRGNFPDRFSGHQFPNYSSELNVNALLLGDSALYLCASSPWGVRGANVLTFGAGSRLTVL.

Notes on this clone: A read error may account for a junction end that differs from germline. CDR3: CSARGTQGGF. DNA for the CDR3: TGCAGTGCTAGAGGAACACAGGGGGGCTTC. The chain carries TRBV20-1 and TRBJ1-2, with TRBD1 matching over 8 bases. Germline V lookup: CDR1 DFQATT, CDR2 SNEGSKA (reference sequence). This CDR3 is built from 10 residues.

The genes are TRBV5-1 and TRBJ2-1; 12 bases map to TRBD2. The CDR3 is made up of 15 amino acids. The V gene end was trimmed by 7 bases and the J gene end by 0 bases; junction bases not matched to a gene: 2. Germline V gene sequence: CDR1 SGHRS, CDR2 YFSETQ. Here the CDR3 reads CASQGLAGSYNEQFF. The CDR3 DNA reads TGCGCCAGCCAGGGACTAGCGGGCTCCTACAATGAGCAGTTCTTC.

The rearrangement joins TRBV5-4 to TRBJ2-3; 11 bases are a match to TRBD2. V trimming: 6 bases; J trimming: 4 bases; junction bases outside the gene matches: 13. Looked up from germline, CDR1 is SGHNT and CDR2 is YYREEE (reference sequence). The CDR3 spans 17 residues. CDR3 sequence reads: CASTEGTSGPRADTQYF. CDR3 bases: TGTGCCAGCACCGAGGGGACTAGCGGCCCGAGGGCAGATACGCAGTATTTT.

This clone was observed once. V gene TRBV27 combines with J gene TRBJ2-2; the match to TRBD2 covers 7 bases. CDR1 MNHEY and CDR2 SMNVEV come from the germline V gene (reference sequence). This CDR3 is built from 17 residues. The J segment lost 0 bases and the V segment lost 4 bases, leaving 8 bases of the junction unmatched. CDR3 coding DNA: TGTGCCAGCAGTTCCTTCGGGAGGCCCGCGAACACCGGGGAGCTGTTTTTT. As protein: CASSSFGRPANTGELFF.

The rearrangement uses TRBV6-1 and TRBJ2-7, with D perhaps matching TRBD2 (5 bases). V was clipped by 7 bases and J by 3 bases, with 19 bases between them. There are 15 residues in the CDR3. Germline-derived CDR1 and CDR2 are MNHNS and SASEGT. The CDR3 loop reads CASTSSGIPIYEQYF. CDR3 in DNA: TGTGCCAGCACCTCCTCCGGGATACCAATCTACGAGCAGTACTTC.

The rearrangement uses TRBV27 and TRBJ2-2; TRBD2 agrees at 8 bases. The CDR3 loop spans 15 amino acids. Germline trimming cut 3 bases from V and 7 bases from J; bases unmatched to any gene: 7. Germline loops: CDR1 MNHEY, CDR2 SMNVEV (reference sequence). The CDR3 DNA reads TGTGCCAGCAGTTTCGGGACTAGGGGGGTCGGGGAGCTGTTTTTT. This sequence encodes CASSFGTRGVGELFF.

The chain couples TRBV19 to TRBJ1-5, with TRBD1 matching 10 bases. V dropped 7 bases and J dropped 3; count of bases not matched to a gene: 9. Germline assignment: CDR1 LNHDA and CDR2 SQIVND (reference sequence). The CDR3 is 16 amino acids. The CDR3 DNA sequence: TGTGCCAGTACCCCGGGACAGGGGATTGCCAATCAGCCCCAGCATTTT. It specifies CASTPGQGIANQPQHF.

The chain links TRBV7-2 to TRBJ1-2; 9 bases are shared with TRBD1. V dropped 1 base and J dropped 6; count of bases not matched to a gene: 3. CDR3 length: 14 amino acids. CDR1 and CDR2 (germline): SGHTA, FQGNSA. Here the CDR3 DNA reads TGTGCCAGCAGCTTAGGTGGGACAGGGAATGGCTACACCTTC. It yields the protein CASSLGGTGNGYTF.

Of note for this clone: This CDR3 is also generated by other DNA sequences in the sample. The chain combines TRBV29-1 with TRBJ1-5, with D possibly being TRBD1 (6 bases). The CDR3 extends over 13 amino acids. Germline V gene lookup returns CDR1 SQVTM and CDR2 ANQGSEA. V lost 6 bases and J 3 bases, leaving 12 bases between the germline ends. The CDR3 protein is CSVRDNLNQPQHF. DNA for the CDR3: TGCAGCGTGAGGGACAACCTCAATCAGCCCCAGCATTTT.

The chain recombines TRBV29-1 with TRBJ1-1; D possibly corresponds to TRBD1 (6 bases). V was shortened by 7 bases and J by 4 bases, with 13 bases between the two germline ends. The CDR3 is 12 amino acids. Germline CDR1 is SQVTM and CDR2 is ANQGSEA. CDR3: CSGMQGITEAFF. DNA of the CDR3: TGCAGCGGAATGCAGGGGATCACTGAAGCTTTCTTT.

The V and J genes are TRBV7-2 and TRBJ2-7; tentative D call: TRBD2 (5 bases). V lost 5 bases, J lost 3 bases, and 8 bases lay in between. Germline V gene data show CDR1 as SGHTA and CDR2 as FQGNSA. The CDR3 totals 12 residues. The CDR3 DNA is TGTGCCAGCAGCCCTAGCCGCTACGAGCAGTACTTC. It translates to CASSPSRYEQYF. The complete variable domain, with remaining parts taken from reference TRBV7-2 and TRBJ2-7, reads GAGVSQSPSNKVTEKGKDVELRCDPISGHTALYWYRQSLGQGLEFLIYFQGNSAPDKSGLPSDRFSAERTGGSVSTLTIQRTQQEDSAVYLCASSPSRYEQYFGPGTRLTVT.

The chain employs TRBV5-1 and TRBJ1-6; D unclear. V shed 2 bases and J shed 9 bases, with 9 bases lying between them. The germline V gene encodes CDR1 SGHRS and CDR2 YFSETQ. CDR3 length: 13 residues. The CDR3 region is CASSFGEFSPLHF. DNA for the CDR3: TGCGCCAGCAGCTTTGGAGAGTTTTCACCCCTCCACTTT.

This chain joins TRBV5-4 and TRBJ2-2, with TRBD1 matching over 9 bases. Germline CDR1 SGHNT, CDR2 YYREEE (reference sequence). The CDR3 extends over 16 amino acids. The trim removed 1 base at V and 3 bases at J, leaving 4 bases unmatched. Here the CDR3 reads CASSLPGQGYTGELFF. The CDR3 DNA follows: TGTGCCAGCAGCTTGCCGGGACAGGGTTACACCGGGGAGCTGTTTTTT.

The V and J genes are TRBV18 and TRBJ1-1, with 10 bases aligning to TRBD1. The germline V gene has CDR1 KGHSH and CDR2 LQKENI. The CDR3 covers 19 residues. V lost 3 bases, J lost 4 bases, and 17 bases stayed unmatched. CDR3 bases: TGTGCCAGCTCACCCTGGACAGGGGGAATAGTGGCGACACTCACTGAAGCTTTCTTT. It is translated as CASSPWTGGIVATLTEAFF.

The chain's CDR3 is CASSQGLFTYEQYF. CDR3 DNA: TGCGCCAGCAGCCAGGGCTTATTTACCTACGAGCAGTACTTC. J is TRBJ2-7 and V is TRBV4-1; D not certain. CDR1 MGHRA and CDR2 YSYEKL come from the germline V gene. V lost 3 bases and J lost 2, with 11 bases in between. This CDR3 has 14 residues.

A single count supports this clone. This sequence joins TRBV27 and TRBJ2-7, with 9 positions matching TRBD1. The CDR3 spans 14 residues. Germline CDR1 is MNHEY and CDR2 is SMNVEV (reference sequence). Germline trimming cut 6 bases from V and 4 bases from J; bases unmatched to any gene: 7. This CDR3 is CASRKTGGTYEQYF. In DNA form, the CDR3 reads TGTGCCAGCAGGAAGACAGGGGGTACTTACGAGCAGTACTTC.